The 26 T cell receptor beta chains reported below all come from one sample, sequenced in a study of T cell repertoires in cytomegalovirus infection. MiXCR, applied by TCRdb to the reads, yields one record per CDR3 protein. The sample lists about 190,000 distinct CDR3 sequences, roughly 9.8% occurring once. The sequenced sample consisted of PBMCs. The origin of the receptors is a human donor in good health (CMV status not recorded). Some clones in this sample may be carry-over from other donors' samples.

In its sample, this clonotype was seen many times. This chain links TRBV7-2 with TRBJ2-1; the match to TRBD2 covers 11 bases. The CDR3 length is 15 residues. Trimming at V came to 2 bases and at J to 8 bases, leaving 5 bases not matched to a gene. Germline lookup yields CDR1 SGHTA and CDR2 FQGNSA. In nucleotides, the CDR3 is TGTGCCAGCAGCTTATCCCTAGCGGGAGGCGATGAGCAGTTCTTC. This encodes CASSLSLAGGDEQFF.

This sequence joins TRBV5-1 and TRBJ1-1; D not resolved. This CDR3 region has 14 residues. Between the trimmed V and J ends, which lost 4 bases and 0 bases, there was a span of 10 bases. The germline CDR1 and CDR2 sequences are SGHRS and YFSETQ. The CDR3 coding sequence is TGCGCCAGCAGCATGAACGTTGTGAACACTGAAGCTTTCTTT. Protein sequence: CASSMNVVNTEAFF.

This clonotype occurred many times. V is TRBV4-3 and J is TRBJ1-5; D not certain. V gave up 1 base and J gave up 7 bases, with 8 bases separating them. Germline CDR1 LGHNA, CDR2 YSLEER. The CDR3 contains 13 residues. The DNA of the CDR3 is TGCGCCAGCAGCCAAGGGGAGGGCCAGCCCCAGCATTTT. The encoded protein is CASSQGEGQPQHF.

The rearrangement links TRBV5-4 to TRBJ2-3, with 7 nucleotides matching TRBD1. The CDR3 extends over 16 amino acids. The V segment lost 1 base and the J segment 4 bases; nucleotides outside the gene matches: 9. In germline, CDR1 is SGHNT, CDR2 YYREEE (reference sequence). CDR3 nucleotide sequence: TGTGCCAGCAGCTTGATGGGACAGAAAGGGTCAGATACGCAGTATTTT. Translating gives CASSLMGQKGSDTQYF.

This clonotype was counted ten times or more. The V call is TRBV28, the J call TRBJ1-5, with D uncertain. V was trimmed by 3 bases and J by 2 bases, leaving 14 bases between them. The CDR3 has 16 amino acids. The germline CDR1 and CDR2 sequences are MDHEN and SYDVKM. The CDR3 DNA reads as TGTGCCAGCAGTTTTCTGGAACGAACAGGCAATCAGCCCCAGCATTTT. This gives the protein CASSFLERTGNQPQHF.

The CDR3 DNA reads as TGTGCCAGCAGCTCAGTCGACAGGGTGAACACTGAAGCTTTCTTT. Translated: CASSSVDRVNTEAFF. The chain has TRBV7-8 and TRBJ1-1, with 7 positions matching TRBD1. With V trimmed by 4 bases and J by 0 bases, 5 bases remained unmatched. Germline V gene lookup returns CDR1 SGHVS and CDR2 FQNEAQ. The CDR3 has 15 residues.

This clonotype was picked up many times. The gene calls are TRBV7-2 and TRBJ1-6, with a tentative D call TRBD1 (5 bases). Germline lookup yields CDR1 SGHTA and CDR2 FQGNSA. The CDR3 totals 16 residues. V lost 5 bases and J 7 bases, leaving 18 bases between the germline ends. The CDR3: CASSPVGQGDNSPLHF. CDR3 sequence (DNA): TGTGCCAGCAGCCCAGTGGGCCAGGGTGACAATTCACCCCTCCACTTT.

This clonotype was counted ten times or more. V is TRBV5-5 and J is TRBJ2-7; 9 positions agree with TRBD2. This CDR3 is built from 15 residues. Germline values: CDR1 SGHKS, CDR2 YYEKEE (reference sequence). Trimming cost V 5 bases and J 0 bases; bases outside gene matches: 6. The CDR3 nucleotides read TGTGCCAGCAGTCAAGTAGCGGGGGCCTCCTACGAGCAGTACTTC. It specifies CASSQVAGASYEQYF.

In this sample, this clonotype turned up many times. The chain has TRBV7-2 and TRBJ1-2; no clear D gene. CDR3 length: 13 amino acids. Germline CDR1 and CDR2: SGHTA and FQGNSA. V was clipped by 5 bases and J by 3 bases, with 10 bases between them. Here the CDR3 DNA reads TGTGCCAGCAGCAAAGATGTGGACTATGGCTACACCTTC. This gives the protein CASSKDVDYGYTF.

This clonotype was seen at least ten times. The chain employs TRBV7-2 and TRBJ1-6; D is unclear. Trimming removed 2 bases at V and 3 bases at J, with 11 bases between. The CDR3 runs 16 residues. Germline CDR1 reads SGHTA; CDR2 reads FQGNSA. The CDR3 protein is CASSLSRRFYNSPLHF. In nucleotides, the CDR3 is TGTGCCAGCAGCTTAAGCAGGAGGTTCTATAATTCACCCCTCCACTTT.

This clonotype was counted once. This may arise from a read error, as a much more abundant clone is one base away. The chain uses TRBV14 and TRBJ2-1; 14 bases agree with TRBD2. The CDR3 length is 20 residues. Germline values: CDR1 SGHDN, CDR2 FVKESK. This CDR3 reads CASSPSPGLAGVSSYSEQFF. The CDR3 nucleotides read TGTGCCAGCAGCCCGTCCCCGGGACTAGCGGGGGTGAGCTCCTACAGTGAGCAGTTCTTC.

Many counts were recorded for this clonotype. The J gene is TRBJ2-7, the V gene TRBV18, with D unclear. Per germline, CDR1 KGHSH and CDR2 LQKENI. V was clipped by 3 bases and J by 2 bases, with 5 bases between them. The CDR3 contains 12 residues. CDR3 residues: CASSPAPYEQYF. In DNA, the CDR3 is TGTGCCAGCTCACCGGCCCCCTACGAGCAGTACTTC.

The rearrangement links TRBV4-3 to TRBJ1-4; no firm D call. The V end was cut by 0 bases, the J end by 1 base, with 6 bases between. The germline V gene has CDR1 LGHNA and CDR2 YSLEER. The CDR3 consists of 15 residues. CDR3 amino acids: CASSQDQETNEKLFF. CDR3 nucleotides: TGCGCCAGCAGCCAAGACCAGGAAACTAATGAAAAACTGTTTTTT.

The table lists this clonotype with a few counts. The gene calls are TRBV28 and TRBJ2-1; D not certain. From germline, CDR1 is MDHEN and CDR2 SYDVKM. This CDR3 region has 15 residues. Trimming removed 8 bases from V and 2 bases from J, with 16 bases in between. In DNA, the CDR3 is TGTGCCAGCTTCCCGAGGACCCAAACCTACAATGAGCAGTTCTTC. It encodes CASFPRTQTYNEQFF.

Ten or more counts support this clonotype. This sequence joins TRBV28 and TRBJ2-3; D gene unclear. Germline loops: CDR1 MDHEN, CDR2 SYDVKM. The CDR3 is 12 residues long. V was pared by 8 bases and J by 0 bases, with 6 bases between. The CDR3 region has the DNA TGTGCCAGCGGTCGGAGCACAGATACGCAGTATTTT. This gives the protein CASGRSTDTQYF.

J is TRBJ2-1 and V is TRBV29-1; 10 bases line up with TRBD2. CDR3 length: 16 residues. Germline lookup yields CDR1 SQVTM and CDR2 ANQGSEA. The J segment lost 2 bases and the V segment lost 1 base, leaving 5 bases of the junction unmatched. The CDR3 reads CSVEGQSGRAYNEQFF. DNA for the CDR3: TGCAGCGTTGAAGGCCAAAGCGGGAGGGCCTACAATGAGCAGTTCTTC.

The sample holds many counts of this clonotype. The V gene is TRBV5-1, the J gene TRBJ1-2; TRBD1 matches 8 bases. The germline gives CDR1 SGHRS, CDR2 YFSETQ. The CDR3 totals 15 residues. Trimming took 5 bases from V and 8 from J; bases not matched to a gene: 14. The CDR3 nucleotides are TGCGCCAGCAGTATATCCGGGACAGGAATTTACGGCTACACCTTC. Its translation is CASSISGTGIYGYTF.

The table lists this clonotype with many counts. At one end, the junction sequence differs from germline, possibly due to a read error. CDR3 sequence (DNA): TGTGCCAGCAGTCCCCCCGGACAGGGAACTGAAGCTTTCTTT. Translating gives CASSPPGQGTEAFF. J is TRBJ1-1 and V is TRBV4-3; 8 nucleotides line up with TRBD1. CDR3 size: 14 residues. Germline CDR1 LGHNA, CDR2 YSLEER.

This clonotype was seen more than once but under ten times. The chain is built from TRBV30 and TRBJ2-5; D unclear. V shed 0 bases and J shed 5 bases, with 4 bases lying between them. The CDR3 length is 11 residues. Germline lookup yields CDR1 GTSNPN and CDR2 SVGIG (reference sequence). CDR3 nucleotides: TGTGCCTGGAGTGTACGGGAGACCCAGTACTTC. Amino acid sequence: CAWSVRETQYF.

J is TRBJ2-3 and V is TRBV6-2 or TRBV6-3; D unresolved. Looked up from germline, CDR1 is MNHEY and CDR2 is SVGEGT. Deletions cut 5 bases from V and 2 bases from J, with 14 bases between. The CDR3 is made up of 15 amino acids. The CDR3 spells CASSDPVGATDTQYF. The CDR3, as DNA: TGTGCCAGCAGTGACCCGGTGGGTGCCACAGATACGCAGTATTTT.

The rearrangement links TRBV28 to TRBJ2-7, with D perhaps matching TRBD1 or TRBD2 (5 bases each). CDR3 length equals 16 residues. The ends were cut back, 4 bases at V and 0 bases at J, with 16 bases in the middle. The germline gives CDR1 MDHEN, CDR2 SYDVKM. Here the CDR3 reads CASSSPGRRSSYEQYF. The DNA of the CDR3 is TGTGCCAGCAGTTCCCCGGGACGCCGAAGCTCCTACGAGCAGTACTTC.

This clonotype was counted ten times or more. This chain uses TRBV28 with TRBJ2-7; D might be TRBD2 (5 bases). Trimming cost V 4 bases and J 3 bases, with 16 bases left between them. The germline V gene encodes CDR1 MDHEN and CDR2 SYDVKM. The CDR3 is made up of 15 amino acids. For the CDR3, the DNA is TGTGCCAGCAGTTATGGACTCCCAGTAAGCTACGAGCAGTACTTC. This sequence encodes CASSYGLPVSYEQYF.

This clonotype appeared many times. The chain employs TRBV7-9 and TRBJ2-2, with D maybe TRBD2 (6 bases). This CDR3 has 13 amino acids. Trimming stripped 8 bases from V and 1 base from J, with 8 bases between. In germline, CDR1 is SEHNR, CDR2 FQNEAQ (reference sequence). The CDR3 DNA sequence: TGTGCCAGCGGGCGGGAGAACACCGGGGAGCTGTTTTTT. Its protein is CASGRENTGELFF.

This clonotype was counted a few times. The rearrangement uses TRBV24-1 and TRBJ1-1, with 9 bases fitting TRBD1. Unmatched junction bases numbered 7, after V lost 4 bases and J lost 5 bases. The CDR3 spans 15 residues. Germline-derived CDR1 and CDR2 are KGHDR and SFDVKD. For the CDR3, the DNA is TGTGCCACCAGTGACACGGGACAGGGAAGGACTGAAGCTTTCTTT. Protein product: CATSDTGQGRTEAFF.

This clonotype was observed a handful of times. This chain joins TRBV5-1 and TRBJ1-1; D is perhaps TRBD1 (6 bases). Trimming removed 2 bases at V and 4 bases at J, with 12 bases between. CDR3 length equals 14 residues. CDR1 is SGHRS and CDR2 is YFSETQ in the germline V gene. As DNA, the CDR3 is TGCGCCAGCAGCTTCACAGGGCTCGGCACTGAAGCTTTCTTT. It codes for CASSFTGLGTEAFF.

This clonotype showed up just a few times. This CDR3 is CASSPLEYEQYF. CDR3 DNA sequence: TGTGCCAGCAGTCCCTTAGAGTACGAGCAGTACTTC. This chain connects TRBV7-9 to TRBJ2-7; D unresolved. Trimming left V 6 bases short and J 4 bases short, with 10 bases between. Germline V CDR1 and CDR2: SEHNR, FQNEAQ (reference sequence). The CDR3 is 12 amino acids.